The clone carrying this TCR beta chain occurred many times. J gave up 5 bases and V 4 bases, and 9 bases lay outside the gene matches. The germline CDR1 and CDR2 sequences are SGHRS and YFSETQ. This CDR3 contains 15 residues. These data originate in a study of T-cell memory formation after mild COVID-19. Researchers used 5'RACE with constant-segment primers to make TCR alpha and TCR beta cDNA libraries that carry sample barcodes and UMIs. TCRdb ran MiXCR on the 5' RACE reads and lists one entry per CDR3 protein. The repertoire holds 300,000 to 400,000 distinct CDR3 sequences, with 10% to 15% as singletons.

Sample: PBMCs or a T cell subset sorted from them (not recorded which). The chain combines TRBV5-1 with TRBJ2-5; 9 bases are a match to TRBD1. The clonotype originates from a man aged 18-30 years who had mild COVID-19 (a few samples of this study predate the infection). Cell type and time point are not known. CDR3 loop: CASSPLTGGLETQYF. In DNA, the CDR3 is TGCGCCAGCAGCCCCCTGACAGGGGGGTTGGAGACCCAGTACTTC.